Following are 17 T cell receptor beta chains from one sample sequenced in a study of cytomegalovirus exposure and HLA in healthy donors. The PCR contained 60 Vbeta and 13 Jbeta primers. The data were produced by immunoSEQ multiplex PCR, yet TCRdb's version contains in-frame clones alone and is incomplete. The sample has 96,000 or so clones; the top ten hold 3.4%. Sequenced input: PBMCs. The receptors shown here come from a woman aged 25 to 39 in good health and CMV-seronegative.

This chain links TRBV7-9 with TRBJ1-3; D gene uncertain. From germline, CDR1 is SEHNR and CDR2 FQNEAQ (reference sequence). CDR3 length: 14 residues. V was cut by 2 bases and J by 4 bases, with 9 bases left in between. The CDR3, as DNA: TGTGCCAGCAGCTTAAGCGTTTTAGGAAACACCATATATTTT. As protein: CASSLSVLGNTIYF.

The V call is TRBV6-1, the J call TRBJ2-7, with 12 positions matching TRBD2. The CDR3 is 15 amino acids. Germline lookup yields CDR1 MNHNS and CDR2 SASEGT. V gave up 1 base and J gave up 3 bases; unmatched junction bases: 1. The CDR3 here is CASSEGLAGVYEQYF. The DNA for the CDR3 is TGTGCCAGCAGTGAAGGACTAGCGGGGGTCTACGAGCAGTACTTC.

The chain links TRBV28 to TRBJ2-7; 7 bases map to TRBD2. Germline V gives CDR1 MDHEN, CDR2 SYDVKM. V lost 0 bases and J lost 7; bases outside the gene matches: 15. The CDR3 sequence is 17 residues long. This CDR3 is CASSLWNPASGGREQYF. CDR3 nucleotide sequence: TGTGCCAGCAGTTTATGGAACCCGGCTAGCGGCGGGCGGGAGCAGTACTTC.

This chain joins TRBV7-6 and TRBJ2-3; TRBD2 aligns across 15 bases. CDR1 is SGHVS and CDR2 is FNYEAQ in the germline V gene. The CDR3 extends over 17 amino acids. V lost 4 bases and J lost 4; bases outside the gene matches: 6. CDR3 in amino acids: CASSWTSGRGGADTQYF. CDR3 nucleotides: TGTGCCAGCAGCTGGACTAGCGGGAGGGGAGGAGCAGATACGCAGTATTTT.

The chain has TRBV7-8 and TRBJ1-1; no clear D. CDR3 length: 15 residues. The germline V gene encodes CDR1 SGHVS and CDR2 FQNEAQ. V was clipped by 6 bases and J by 4 bases, with 18 bases between them. CDR3 sequence (DNA): TGTGCCAGCAGTGGTGAGGATCGAGCCCGCACTGAAGCTTTCTTT. Encoded protein: CASSGEDRARTEAFF.

The genes are TRBV5-4 and TRBJ2-7; D is perhaps TRBD2 (6 bases). Deletions cut 4 bases from V and 0 bases from J, with 11 bases between. Germline V gene lookup returns CDR1 SGHNT and CDR2 YYREEE (reference sequence). The CDR3 has 14 residues. CDR3 nucleotide sequence: TGTGCCAGCAGCCCTGGGGGGTCCTCCTACGAGCAGTACTTC. It yields the protein CASSPGGSSYEQYF.

This chain joins TRBV5-1 and TRBJ2-3; D gene uncertain. The CDR3 sequence is 17 residues long. The germline V gene encodes CDR1 SGHRS and CDR2 YFSETQ. The germline V and J ends were trimmed by 0 bases and 0 bases, with 14 bases remaining between them. This CDR3 is CASSLAFSEPSTDTQYF. CDR3 DNA sequence: TGCGCCAGCAGCTTGGCCTTCTCAGAACCTAGCACAGATACGCAGTATTTT.

The rearrangement uses TRBV7-8 and TRBJ2-7; possibly TRBD2 for D (7 bases). CDR1 and CDR2 (germline): SGHVS, FQNEAQ. Trimming stripped 1 base from V and 10 bases from J, with 20 bases between. The CDR3 consists of 15 residues. This chain's CDR3 is CASSLERGQAPNQYF. The CDR3 coding sequence is TGTGCCAGCAGCTTAGAGCGGGGACAAGCCCCCAATCAGTACTTC. Together with reference TRBV7-8 and TRBJ2-7, the CDR3 gives the full variable domain: GAGVSQSPRYKVAKRGQDVALRCDPISGHVSLFWYQQALGQGPEFLTYFQNEAQLDKSGLPSDRFFAERPEGSVSTLKIQRTQQEDSAVYLCASSLERGQAPNQYFGPGTRLTVT.

The rearrangement links TRBV6-1 to TRBJ1-2; 8 bases line up with TRBD1. The junction had 3 bases not matched to a gene; V was cut back by 4 bases and J by 8 bases. The germline V gene has CDR1 MNHNS and CDR2 SASEGT. The CDR3 totals 12 residues. In DNA form, the CDR3 reads TGTGCCAGCAGTGCGACAGGGGACGGCTACACCTTC. It specifies CASSATGDGYTF.

The V gene is TRBV27, the J gene TRBJ2-1; 7 bases fit TRBD1. CDR1 is MNHEY and CDR2 is SMNVEV in the germline V gene (reference sequence). The V segment lost 6 bases and the J segment 3 bases; nucleotides outside the gene matches: 8. CDR3 length: 15 amino acids. The CDR3 region is CASSDVRDSYNEQFF. The CDR3 bases are TGTGCCAGCAGCGACGTCCGGGACAGCTACAATGAGCAGTTCTTC.

The genes are TRBV19 and TRBJ1-2; 9 bases fit TRBD1. This CDR3 has 17 residues. Per the germline V gene, CDR1 is LNHDA and CDR2 is SQIVND (reference sequence). V trimming: 6 bases; J trimming: 2 bases; junction bases outside the gene matches: 13. Written as DNA, the CDR3 is TGTGCCAGTAGCCGGACAGGGGCCGTGGAATCCAACTATGGCTACACCTTC. Protein product: CASSRTGAVESNYGYTF.

V gene TRBV6-5 combines with J gene TRBJ1-5; the D is unclear. This CDR3 region has 15 residues. The V gene lost 5 bases and the J gene lost 0 bases, with 11 bases spanning the gap. The germline V gene encodes CDR1 MNHEY and CDR2 SVGAGI. In DNA form, the CDR3 reads TGTGCCAGCAGTGGCTGGGAGGATAGCAATCAGCCCCAGCATTTT. It encodes CASSGWEDSNQPQHF.

This chain joins TRBV5-6 and TRBJ1-5, with 8 bases identical to TRBD1. V dropped 3 bases and J dropped 7; count of bases not matched to a gene: 6. Germline-derived CDR1 and CDR2 are SGHDT and YYEEEE. The CDR3 contains 14 residues. The CDR3 DNA sequence: TGTGCCAGCAGCTCGTCAGGGGGCAGACAGCCCCAGCATTTT. Its translation: CASSSSGGRQPQHF. Supplemented by reference TRBV5-6 and TRBJ1-5, the full variable domain reads DAGVTQSPTHLIKTRGQQVTLRCSPKSGHDTVSWYQQALGQGPQFIFQYYEEEERQRGNFPDRFSGHQFPNYSSELNVNALLLGDSALYLCASSSSGGRQPQHFGDGTRLSIL.

This chain links TRBV9 with TRBJ2-6; TRBD1 matches at 9 bases. Germline values: CDR1 SGDLS, CDR2 YYNGEE. Germline trimming cut 5 bases from V and 1 base from J; bases unmatched to any gene: 10. There are 18 residues in the CDR3. The CDR3: CASRKVRDRVSGANVLTF. The CDR3 region has the DNA TGTGCCAGCAGAAAAGTCCGGGACAGGGTATCTGGGGCCAACGTCCTGACTTTC.

About this clone: The sample carries other DNA sequences with the same CDR3. CDR3 in DNA: TGTGCCAGTGGACAGGGAACCTACGAGCAGTACTTC. As protein: CASGQGTYEQYF. V and J are TRBV19 and TRBJ2-7; 8 nucleotides align to TRBD1. The V segment lost 8 bases and the J segment 2 bases; nucleotides outside the gene matches: 2. The CDR3 loop spans 12 amino acids. The germline V gene has CDR1 LNHDA and CDR2 SQIVND (reference sequence).

This rearrangement joins TRBV19 to TRBJ2-5, with 10 bases aligning to TRBD1. The CDR3 extends over 15 amino acids. Germline trimming cut 5 bases from V and 4 bases from J; bases unmatched to any gene: 7. From germline, CDR1 is LNHDA and CDR2 SQIVND (reference sequence). This CDR3 reads CASSDRDRGGETQYF. CDR3 sequence (DNA): TGTGCCAGTAGTGACCGGGACAGGGGTGGAGAGACCCAGTACTTC.

V usage is TRBV27 and J usage is TRBJ2-7; 11 bases line up with TRBD2. The germline CDR1 and CDR2 sequences are MNHEY and SMNVEV (reference sequence). There are 16 residues in the CDR3. Losses at the gene ends were 4 bases for V and 2 bases for J; bases not matched to a gene: 7. The CDR3 sequence: CASSSSTSGVTYEQYF. In DNA, the CDR3 is TGTGCCAGCAGTTCGTCGACTAGCGGGGTCACCTACGAGCAGTACTTC.